This TCR beta chain derives from a study of blood T cell repertoires in COVID-19. This clone was observed once. The V end lost 2 bases, the J end lost 6 bases, and 16 bases lay between the germline ends. CDR3 length equals 15 residues. Germline CDR1 MNHEY, CDR2 SVGAGI. Authors' methods: Scientists estimated how many nucleated cells there were by amplifying reference gene primers. Assay: immunoSEQ multiplex PCR; the TCRdb copy retains only in-frame clones and omits some. That table furnishes V, J and clone size, whereas the DNA furnished D and trimming. The sample lists 130,000 or so clones, roughly 84% occurring once.

Sequencing was done on a sample of peripheral blood. The V and J genes are TRBV6-5 and TRBJ1-1; the D gene is possibly TRBD1 (6 bases). The sequence was collected from a woman over 75 with acute or convalescent COVID-19. The CDR3 sequence is CASSYGQAHRAEAFF. DNA of the CDR3: TGTGCCAGCAGTTACGGGCAGGCCCACAGGGCTGAAGCTTTCTTT.